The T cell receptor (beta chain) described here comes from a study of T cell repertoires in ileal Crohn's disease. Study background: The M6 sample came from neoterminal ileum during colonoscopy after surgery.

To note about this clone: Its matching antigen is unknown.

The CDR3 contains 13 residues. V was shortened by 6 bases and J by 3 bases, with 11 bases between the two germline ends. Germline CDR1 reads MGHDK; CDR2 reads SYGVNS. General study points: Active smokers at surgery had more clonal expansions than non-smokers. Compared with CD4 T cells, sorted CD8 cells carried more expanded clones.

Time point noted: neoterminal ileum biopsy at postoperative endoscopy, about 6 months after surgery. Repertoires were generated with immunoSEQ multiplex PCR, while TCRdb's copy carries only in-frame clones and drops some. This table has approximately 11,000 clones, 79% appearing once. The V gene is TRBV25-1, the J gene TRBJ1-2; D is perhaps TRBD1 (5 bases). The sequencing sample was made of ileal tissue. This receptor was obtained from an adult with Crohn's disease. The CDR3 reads CASRKGGDYGYTF. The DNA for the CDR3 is TGTGCCAGCAGAAAGGGAGGGGACTATGGCTACACCTTC.